The 2 T cell receptor beta chains below come from one sample, sequenced in a study of T cell responses to AZD1222 COVID-19 vaccine. Profiling relied on immunoSEQ multiplex PCR, and the TCRdb table lists in-frame clones only, not all of them. The sample has 150,000 to 200,000 clones, just over 90% seen once. The sample in question was peripheral blood, obtained on day 0 of AZD1222 vaccination. The receptors come from an adult in good health.

The CDR3 DNA reads as TGCGCCAGCAGCTTGGGAGGCGGCGGGACAGCCTACGAGCAGTACTTC. It encodes CASSLGGGGTAYEQYF. The chain joins TRBV5-1 to TRBJ2-7; maybe TRBD1 (7 bases). Deletions cut 0 bases from V and 2 bases from J, with 15 bases between. This CDR3 region has 16 residues. Germline V gene lookup returns CDR1 SGHRS and CDR2 YFSETQ. The full variable domain, with the rest looked up from reference TRBV5-1 and TRBJ2-7, is KAGVTQTPRYLIKTRGQQVTLSCSPISGHRSVSWYQQTPGQGLQFLFEYFSETQRNKGNFPGRFSGRQFSNSRSEMNVSTLELGDSALYLCASSLGGGGTAYEQYFGPGTRLTVT.

The rearrangement joins TRBV24-1 to TRBJ2-2, with 8 bases that match TRBD2. This CDR3 has 12 amino acids. Germline assignment: CDR1 KGHDR and CDR2 SFDVKD. Germline trimming cut 12 bases from V and 8 bases from J; bases unmatched to any gene: 7. CDR3 bases: TGTGCCTCCGGGACTAGAGGTGGGGAGCTGTTTTTT. The encoded protein is CASGTRGGELFF.